This T cell receptor (beta chain) was identified in a study of blood T cells in healthy people across ages. Germline CDR1 DFQATT, CDR2 SNEGSKA (reference sequence). The junction had 2 bases not matched to a gene; V was cut back by 2 bases and J by 1 base. This CDR3 comprises 16 residues. For the second PCR, which ran for about 7 to 11 cycles, a sample-barcoded 5' primer and a J-beta primer mix were used. TCRdb ran MiXCR on the 5' RACE reads and lists one entry per CDR3 protein. The sample lists roughly 720,000 distinct CDR3 sequences, roughly 50% occurring once. This clonotype originated in an elderly man in good health. The chain combines TRBV20-1 with TRBJ2-6; 10 bases fit TRBD2. Sequencing used blood. The CDR3 reads CSARLAGASGANVLTF. For the CDR3, the DNA is TGCAGTGCTAGACTAGCGGGAGCATCTGGGGCCAACGTCCTGACTTTC.